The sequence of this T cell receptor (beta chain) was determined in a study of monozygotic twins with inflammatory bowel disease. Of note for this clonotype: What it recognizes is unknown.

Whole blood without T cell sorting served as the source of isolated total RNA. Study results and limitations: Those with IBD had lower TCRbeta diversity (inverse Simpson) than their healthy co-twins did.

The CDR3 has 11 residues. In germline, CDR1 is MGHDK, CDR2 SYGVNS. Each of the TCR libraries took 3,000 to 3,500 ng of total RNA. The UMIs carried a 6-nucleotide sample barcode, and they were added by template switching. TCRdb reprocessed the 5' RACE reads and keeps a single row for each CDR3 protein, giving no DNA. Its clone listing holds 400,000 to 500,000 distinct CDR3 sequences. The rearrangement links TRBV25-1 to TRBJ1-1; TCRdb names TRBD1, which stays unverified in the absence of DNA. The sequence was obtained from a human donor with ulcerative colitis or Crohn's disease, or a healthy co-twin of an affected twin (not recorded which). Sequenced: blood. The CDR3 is CASRGTGQAFF. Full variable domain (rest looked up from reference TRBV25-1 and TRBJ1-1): EADIYQTPRYLVIGTGKKITLECSQTMGHDKMYWYQQDPGMELHLIHYSYGVNSTEKGDLSSESTVSRIRTEHFPLTLESARPSHTSQYLCASRGTGQAFFGQGTRLTVV.